A single sample is the source of the 25 T cell receptor beta chains below, sequenced in a study of Ad26.COV2.S vaccination and SARS-CoV-2 variants. TCRdb's copy holds only in-frame clones and misses some; the assay was immunoSEQ multiplex PCR. The sample includes just over 350,000 clones, 92% of them seen just once. The specimen comprised peripheral blood, sampled after recovery from COVID-19. These receptors all come from a human donor who had recovered from COVID-19.

V gene TRBV6-4 combines with J gene TRBJ2-1; D is possibly TRBD2 (7 bases). CDR1 is MRHNA and CDR2 is SNTAGT in the germline V gene. V lost 3 bases and J lost 6, with 15 bases in between. The CDR3 is made up of 15 amino acids. Here the CDR3 DNA reads TGTGCCAGCAGTGAGTCTGGGGGGGCCGCCAATGAGCAGTTCTTC. Translating it yields CASSESGGAANEQFF.

This chain uses TRBV2 with TRBJ1-3; the D is unclear. The ends were cut back, 5 bases at V and 0 bases at J, with 14 bases in the middle. There are 16 residues in the CDR3. Germline CDR1 and CDR2: SNHLY and FYNNEI. In DNA form, the CDR3 reads TGTGCCAGCAGTACTTCCCTTACTTCCTCTGGAAACACCATATATTTT. Protein sequence: CASSTSLTSSGNTIYF.

The V call is TRBV3-1 (or the pseudogene TRBV3-2), the J call TRBJ2-7, with D unclear. The CDR3 contains 14 residues. In germline, CDR1 is LGHDT, CDR2 YNNKEL (reference sequence). Trimming removed 5 bases at V and 2 bases at J, with 13 bases between. The CDR3 DNA reads TGTGCCAGCAGCTATTACAATAGGCCCTACGAGCAGTACTTC. This translates into CASSYYNRPYEQYF.

The chain employs TRBV19 and TRBJ1-1; 7 positions match TRBD1. CDR1 and CDR2 (germline): LNHDA, SQIVND (reference sequence). The CDR3 has 14 amino acids. V trimming: 4 bases; J trimming: 1 base; junction bases outside the gene matches: 3. CDR3 residues: CASSTGTENTEAFF. The CDR3, as DNA: TGTGCCAGTAGTACTGGGACAGAGAACACTGAAGCTTTCTTT.

The chain couples TRBV7-2 to TRBJ2-7; D might be TRBD1 or TRBD2, each matching 5 bases. The V end lost 5 bases, the J end lost 0 bases, and 17 bases lay between the germline ends. The CDR3 length is 16 residues. Germline lookup yields CDR1 SGHTA and CDR2 FQGNSA. CDR3 loop: CASSKRVGRTSYEQYF. In DNA, the CDR3 is TGTGCCAGCAGCAAACGGGTGGGACGGACCTCCTACGAGCAGTACTTC.

In this sample, this clone turned up once. The CDR3 DNA is TGCGCCAGCAGCTCCGGACGCCTCGGGGCCTATGGCTACACCTTC. Translated: CASSSGRLGAYGYTF. The rearrangement links TRBV4-1 to TRBJ1-2, with D tentatively TRBD1 (5 bases). The CDR3 consists of 15 residues. Germline loops: CDR1 MGHRA, CDR2 YSYEKL. The germline V and J ends were trimmed by 5 bases and 4 bases, with 17 bases remaining between them.

The chain uses TRBV24-1 and TRBJ2-1, with TRBD2 matching over 11 bases. CDR3 length: 17 residues. Germline V lookup: CDR1 KGHDR, CDR2 SFDVKD. J gave up 8 bases and V 2 bases, and 10 bases lay outside the gene matches. The DNA of the CDR3 is TGTGCCACCAGTGATTCTAGCGGGGGGTTAAATAGGGATGAGCAGTTCTTC. Translating it yields CATSDSSGGLNRDEQFF.

The chain carries TRBV12-5 and TRBJ2-5; the D gene could be TRBD1 or TRBD2 (5 bases each). The germline V gene encodes CDR1 LGHNT and CDR2 FRNRAP. Trimming took 3 bases from V and 4 from J, leaving 12 bases between them. The CDR3 covers 14 residues. DNA for the CDR3: TGTGCTAGTGGTTTTGGGACCGCGGGAGAGACCCAGTACTTC. This sequence encodes CASGFGTAGETQYF.

Written as DNA, the CDR3 is TGTGCCAGCAGCTTAGCCGCACAGGGGGTGAAGGAGACCCAGTACTTC. It codes for CASSLAAQGVKETQYF. The chain has TRBV7-2 and TRBJ2-5; 8 nucleotides agree with TRBD1. Trimming at V came to 0 bases and at J to 5 bases, leaving 8 bases not matched to a gene. From germline, CDR1 is SGHTA and CDR2 FQGNSA. This CDR3 has 16 residues.

This CDR3 is CASSRGPTEAFF. In DNA form, the CDR3 reads TGTGCCAGCAGCAGGGGTCCCACTGAAGCTTTCTTT. The chain combines TRBV6-2 or TRBV6-3 with TRBJ1-1; D perhaps matches TRBD1 (6 bases). Germline V gene sequence: CDR1 MNHEY, CDR2 SVGEGT. This CDR3 is built from 12 residues. Deletions cut 6 bases from V and 4 bases from J, with 9 bases between.

This chain uses TRBV27 with TRBJ1-2; 9 bases map to TRBD1. CDR1 and CDR2 (germline): MNHEY, SMNVEV (reference sequence). The junction had 6 bases not matched to a gene; V was cut back by 1 base and J by 6 bases. This CDR3 has 15 residues. CDR3 bases: TGTGCCAGCAGTTTATATACAGGGGGCGCGGATGGCTACACCTTC. Translation: CASSLYTGGADGYTF.

The CDR3 region has the DNA TGTGCCAGCAGTCTGGGGGGCGCATTGCAGCCCCAGCATTTT. It codes for CASSLGGALQPQHF. The rearrangement links TRBV6-2 or TRBV6-3 to TRBJ1-5; D might be TRBD1 (6 bases). This CDR3 region has 14 residues. Trimming left V 5 bases short and J 7 bases short, with 15 bases between. Germline CDR1 reads MNHEY; CDR2 reads SVGEGT.

The rearrangement joins TRBV19 to TRBJ2-2, with D perhaps being TRBD1 or TRBD2 (5 bases each). V lost 3 bases and J lost 6, with 11 bases in between. The CDR3 is made up of 14 amino acids. Germline V gene sequence: CDR1 LNHDA, CDR2 SQIVND (reference sequence). CDR3 sequence reads: CASSMGLGAGELFF. The CDR3 bases are TGTGCCAGTAGTATGGGTTTGGGGGCCGGGGAGCTGTTTTTT. Drawing the rest from reference TRBV19 and TRBJ2-2, the complete variable domain is DGGITQSPKYLFRKEGQNVTLSCEQNLNHDAMYWYRQDPGQGLRLIYYSQIVNDFQKGDIAEGYSVSREKKESFPLTVTSAQKNPTAFYLCASSMGLGAGELFFGEGSRLTVL.

V and J are TRBV6-2 or TRBV6-3 and TRBJ1-1, with D hard to call. The CDR3 consists of 12 residues. Germline V gives CDR1 MNHEY, CDR2 SVGEGT. V lost 0 bases and J 7 bases, leaving 6 bases between the germline ends. The CDR3 protein is CASSYSGYEAFF. As DNA, the CDR3 is TGTGCCAGCAGTTACTCGGGGTATGAAGCTTTCTTT.

This clone was seen only once. CDR3 sequence (DNA): TGCGCCAGCAGCCAAGATAGGGGCAGGGGCTCTGGCTACACCTTC. Its protein is CASSQDRGRGSGYTF. The V call is TRBV4-1, the J call TRBJ1-2, with D possibly matching TRBD1 (6 bases). In germline, CDR1 is MGHRA, CDR2 YSYEKL. Trimming pared 0 bases from V and 7 bases from J, leaving 15 bases between. The CDR3 loop spans 15 amino acids.

V gene TRBV7-2 combines with J gene TRBJ1-2; 7 bases are shared with TRBD1. Per the germline V gene, CDR1 is SGHTA and CDR2 is FQGNSA. The CDR3 spans 12 residues. With V trimmed by 5 bases and J by 8 bases, 5 bases remained unmatched. CDR3 nucleotide sequence: TGTGCCAGCAGCCGTACAGGGGCCGGCTACACCTTC. As protein: CASSRTGAGYTF.

The chain links TRBV5-1 to TRBJ2-3, with 11 bases matching TRBD2. The V gene end was trimmed by 5 bases and the J gene end by 0 bases; junction bases not matched to a gene: 11. CDR3 length equals 18 residues. Per germline, CDR1 SGHRS and CDR2 YFSETQ. The CDR3 is CASSSLAGVSSSTDTQYF. CDR3 in DNA: TGCGCCAGCAGTTCACTAGCGGGGGTTTCCTCTAGCACAGATACGCAGTATTTT.

V and J are TRBV6-5 and TRBJ2-7, with TRBD1 matching 9 bases. The CDR3 contains 15 residues. CDR1 MNHEY and CDR2 SVGAGI come from the germline V gene. Losses at the gene ends were 6 bases for V and 6 bases for J; bases not matched to a gene: 12. The CDR3: CASSINRDRVGEQYF. The DNA for the CDR3 is TGTGCCAGCAGCATAAACCGGGACAGGGTGGGCGAGCAGTACTTC.

The CDR3 nucleotides read TGTGCCAGCAGCCCATCCGGGATCGTCACCGGGGAGCTGTTTTTT. It yields the protein CASSPSGIVTGELFF. The rearrangement uses TRBV7-7 and TRBJ2-2, with D possibly matching TRBD2 (5 bases). Germline V gene sequence: CDR1 SSHAT, CDR2 FNYEAQ (reference sequence). This CDR3 has 15 amino acids. The ends were cut back, 5 bases at V and 4 bases at J, with 14 bases in the middle.

J is TRBJ1-1 and V is TRBV11-2; D unresolved. Germline assignment: CDR1 SGHAT and CDR2 FQNNGV. The CDR3 loop spans 14 amino acids. V was pared by 4 bases and J by 7 bases, with 16 bases between. CDR3 loop: CASSSPRRRLEAFF. The CDR3 nucleotides are TGTGCCAGCAGCTCCCCCCGGCGGAGACTTGAAGCTTTCTTT.

The rearrangement joins TRBV7-3 to TRBJ2-6; D gene unclear. The CDR3 loop spans 15 amino acids. Germline CDR1 is SGHTA and CDR2 is FQGTGA. Trimming took 8 bases from V and 0 from J, leaving 11 bases between them. This chain's CDR3 is CASWHEDSGANVLTF. CDR3 coding DNA: TGTGCCAGCTGGCATGAAGACTCTGGGGCCAACGTCCTGACTTTC.

This chain connects TRBV15 to TRBJ1-5; no reliable D call. Germline lookup yields CDR1 LNHNV and CDR2 YYDKDF (reference sequence). The V end lost 1 base, the J end lost 5 bases, and 9 bases lay between the germline ends. The CDR3 contains 14 residues. The CDR3 DNA sequence: TGTGCCACCAGCAGAGTTCCCCGTGATCAGCCCCAGCATTTT. Translated: CATSRVPRDQPQHF.

V and J are TRBV12-5 and TRBJ1-5; the match to TRBD1 covers 7 bases. V was pared by 2 bases and J by 7 bases, with 17 bases of the junction left unmatched. The CDR3 is 18 amino acids. Germline assignment: CDR1 LGHNT and CDR2 FRNRAP. CDR3 residues: CASGLNSWANRGYQPQHF. As DNA, the CDR3 is TGTGCTAGTGGTTTGAATTCATGGGCCAACAGGGGCTACCAGCCCCAGCATTTT.

This chain uses TRBV9 with TRBJ1-2, with D possibly matching TRBD1 (5 bases). CDR1 and CDR2 from the germline V gene are SGDLS and YYNGEE. V shed 0 bases and J shed 5 bases, with 14 bases lying between them. The CDR3 is made up of 15 amino acids. CDR3: CASSVGSGRTYGYTF. CDR3 coding DNA: TGTGCCAGCAGCGTAGGGTCGGGACGTACGTATGGCTACACCTTC.

This chain connects TRBV6-6 to TRBJ2-7, with TRBD1 identical over 8 bases. CDR3 length: 14 amino acids. Trimming cost V 5 bases and J 3 bases; bases outside gene matches: 6. CDR1 and CDR2 (germline): MNHNY, SVGAGI (reference sequence). In DNA form, the CDR3 reads TGTGCCAGCAGTCGAGGCACAGGGGGCTACGAGCAGTACTTC. This gives the protein CASSRGTGGYEQYF.